The TCR beta chain described here comes from a study of cytotoxic CD8 clonotypes in ibrutinib-treated CLL. In the study overall: Collecting the response samples happened after a median 12 months of treatment, with a range of 6 to 36.

V lost 6 bases, J lost 5 bases, and 14 bases lay in between. The germline V gene has CDR1 ENHRY and CDR2 SYGVKD. The CDR3 extends over 13 amino acids. This clone appeared once. The antigen is unknown. Overall study findings and caveats: Timing of sampling differed between sustained-remission and progressing patients.

Depth targeted 1 in 200,000 to 1 in 1 million T cells, averaging around 10x coverage per clonotype. This table comes from immunoSEQ multiplex PCR, and its TCRdb copy is limited to in-frame clones, with some not included. The sample lists fewer than 400,000 clones; about 61% were seen once. The chain uses TRBV10-3 and TRBJ2-7; D is perhaps TRBD1 (5 bases). This clonotype was sampled from a human donor with chronic lymphocytic leukemia. The sequenced sample was PBMCs, obtained after 36 months of ibrutinib treatment. For the CDR3, the DNA is TGTGCCATCAGGACGGACACTCGGGACGAGCAGTACTTC. Translating it yields CAIRTDTRDEQYF.